This TCR beta chain was identified during a study of T cells in Graves' hyperthyroidism and ophthalmopathy. Broader study findings: Also found in blood were most expanded thyroid clonotypes above 0.001.

The TCR beta CDR3 regions underwent amplification using RNA transcripts as the source. Primed by the HTBI set, a first-round RT-PCR was run on the TCR CDR3. TCRdb redid the calling of the multiplex PCR reads with MiXCR, one entry per CDR3 protein. The data hold a few hundred thousand distinct CDR3 sequences, with roughly 22% observed a single time. With respect to this clonotype: Antigen unknown.

The CDR3 is 15 residues long. Germline V gene data show CDR1 as KGHSH and CDR2 as LQKENI. V dropped 5 bases and J dropped 2; count of bases not matched to a gene: 7. Criteria for exclusion of patients were uncontrolled infection, other autoimmune disease, pregnancy or lactation. Each diagnosis drew on symptoms, thyroxine, TRAb, thyroid ultrasound and orbital computed tomography findings. The sequence was obtained from a man younger than 45 with Graves' ophthalmopathy. This chain joins TRBV18 and TRBJ1-1; 8 bases agree with TRBD1. The specimen was blood. The CDR3 coding sequence is TGTGCCAGCTCAGACCGACAGGGGCCCAACACTGAAGCTTTCTTT. Its translation is CASSDRQGPNTEAFF.